This is a list of T cell receptor beta chains from one sample in a study of blood T cell repertoires in COVID-19. Sequencing used immunoSEQ multiplex PCR; TCRdb keeps in-frame clones, though not all of them. This table has approximately 150,000 clones, roughly 90% appearing once. Sequencing used peripheral blood. Receptor source: a human donor in a cohort sampled during active COVID-19. CDR3s include the opening cysteine and the closing phenylalanine or tryptophan. The D gene is left open where the match is weak. The listing skips clone size in some rows; elsewhere it reads once, few, many or a size class.

clone_size d_call j_call v_call cdr3_aa cdr3_nt
- TRBD2 TRBJ2-3 TRBV6-5 CASIQALAGAQYF TGTGCCAGCATCCAAGCCCTAGCGGGAGCGCAGTATTTT
- - TRBJ1-2 TRBV5-8 CASSLQPSRENFYGYTF TGTGCCAGCAGCTTGCAACCCTCCAGGGAAAACTTCTATGGCTACACCTTC
- - TRBJ1-6 TRBV5-1 CASSPDTHNSPLHF TGCGCCAGCAGCCCCGACACCCATAATTCACCCCTCCACTTT
- TRBD1 TRBJ1-5 TRBV5-4 CASSTGQYQPQHF TGTGCCAGCAGCACGGGACAGTATCAGCCCCAGCATTTT
- TRBD1 TRBJ2-5 TRBV19 CASSRTGNQGGQYF TGTGCCAGTAGTAGGACAGGAAATCAAGGGGGCCAGTACTTC
- TRBD1 TRBJ2-2 TRBV5-1 CASSLGTATGELFF TGCGCCAGCAGCCTCGGGACAGCCACCGGGGAGCTGTTTTTT
few - TRBJ2-7 TRBV2 CASSTGTYEQYF TGTGCCAGCAGTACAGGGACCTACGAGCAGTACTTC
- - TRBJ2-7 TRBV14 CASSQGVLAQQYF TGTGCCAGCAGCCAAGGCGTATTAGCCCAGCAGTACTTC
- TRBD2 TRBJ2-7 TRBV7-2 CASSPRAGGPEQYF TGTGCCAGCAGCCCCCGTGCGGGAGGTCCCGAGCAGTACTTC
- - TRBJ1-5 TRBV11-1 CASSLADTGGSRSNQPQHF TGTGCCAGCAGCTTAGCGGACACGGGGGGCTCAAGGAGCAATCAGCCCCAGCATTTT
- TRBD2 TRBJ2-3 TRBV6-4 CASRADSGVTDTQYF TGTGCCAGCAGGGCCGATAGCGGGGTCACAGATACGCAGTATTTT
- TRBD1 TRBJ1-2 TRBV2 CASTYQTGPNGYTF TGTGCCAGCACGTACCAGACAGGGCCCAATGGCTACACCTTC
- TRBD2 TRBJ2-1 TRBV2 CASSGLADNEQFF TGTGCCAGCAGCGGACTAGCCGACAATGAGCAGTTCTTC
- - TRBJ1-5 TRBV19 CASSIGGAGGNQPQHF TGTGCCAGTAGTATTGGAGGGGCGGGGGGCAATCAGCCCCAGCATTTT
- TRBD1 TRBJ1-1 TRBV10-1 CASRQGGNTEAFF TGCGCCAGCAGACAGGGGGGGAACACTGAAGCTTTCTTT
- TRBD2 TRBJ2-3 TRBV27 CASSLMAGGPKETDTQYF TGTGCCAGCAGTTTAATGGCGGGGGGGCCAAAAGAAACAGATACGCAGTATTTT
- - TRBJ1-2 TRBV5-4 CASSLGQISNYGYTF TGTGCCAGCAGCTTGGGACAGATAAGTAACTATGGCTACACCTTC
- - TRBJ2-2 TRBV25-1 CASSESGTVGRTGELFF TGTGCCAGCAGTGAATCAGGCACGGTCGGTAGAACCGGGGAGCTGTTTTTT
- TRBD2 TRBJ2-7 TRBV2 CASSVSGLVYEQYF TGTGCCAGCAGTGTTTCGGGACTAGTCTACGAGCAGTACTTC
- TRBD1 TRBJ2-1 TRBV7-3 CASSPGTGVFYEQFF TGTGCCAGCAGCCCCGGGACAGGGGTTTTCTATGAGCAGTTCTTC
- - TRBJ2-3 TRBV24-1 CATSDPRARGTDTQYF TGTGCCACCAGTGATCCCCGAGCGAGGGGCACAGATACGCAGTATTTT
- - TRBJ2-1 TRBV5-5 CASSLGAGRVLYNEQFF TGTGCCAGCAGCTTGGGGGCCGGCAGGGTCCTTTACAATGAGCAGTTCTTC
- TRBD2 TRBJ2-7 TRBV23-1 CASSQWGGYF TGCGCCAGCAGTCAATGGGGGGGGTACTTC
- TRBD1 TRBJ1-1 TRBV6-5 CASSYSTGGEAFF TGTGCCAGCAGTTACTCAACAGGGGGCGAAGCTTTCTTT
once - TRBJ1-5 TRBV5-6 CASSLGGGWQPQHF TGTGCCAGCAGCTTGGGTGGGGGCTGGCAGCCCCAGCATTTT
- TRBD1 TRBJ1-1 TRBV2 CASTGQGADTEAFF TGTGCCAGCACCGGACAGGGGGCGGACACTGAAGCTTTCTTT
once - TRBJ1-1 TRBV6-5 CASQLQGSTEAFF TGTGCCAGCCAGCTGCAGGGGAGCACTGAAGCTTTCTTT